This T cell receptor beta chain was captured in a study of identical twins. Study-wide findings and caveats: Out-of-frame alpha sequences that twins shared showed excess low generation probability. Cross-sectional statistics underpinned the conclusions; the same donors were not followed.

About this clonotype itself: Its antigen is not known.

Healthy Caucasians were all of the donors. With V trimmed by 0 bases and J by 8 bases, 6 bases remained unmatched. The CDR3 totals 15 residues. The germline CDR1 and CDR2 sequences are LNHNV and YYDKDF (reference sequence). Template switching, a step in the protocol, added a universal primer site, and cDNA carried unique molecular identifiers. Via MiXCR, TCRdb re-called the 5' RACE reads, giving one row per CDR3 protein. The table lists about 450,000 distinct CDR3 sequences, about a fifth of them singletons, with more than 10% in the top ten. This TCR was recovered from a man aged 50 to 60 in good health. This chain uses TRBV15 with TRBJ2-1, with TRBD2 identical over 8 bases. Sequencing was done on a sample of naive T cells sorted from blood. This CDR3 is CATSRDLRGGDEQFF. CDR3 DNA sequence: TGTGCCACCAGCAGAGATCTCCGGGGGGGCGATGAGCAGTTCTTC. Supplemented by reference TRBV15 and TRBJ2-1, the full variable domain reads DAMVIQNPRYQVTQFGKPVTLSCSQTLNHNVMYWYQQKSSQAPKLLFHYYDKDFNNEADTPDNFQSRRPNTSFCFLDIRSPGLGDTAMYLCATSRDLRGGDEQFFGPGTRLTVL.